These 10 T cell receptor beta chains were all obtained from the same sample, sequenced in a study of metastatic and nonmetastatic thyroid tumors. Every patient underwent thyroid surgery untreated. TCRdb re-called the PCR reads with MiXCR. The table records around 65,000 clones, 14% of them present only once. The source material was blood. The receptor set was obtained from a male donor with papillary thyroid cancer or a benign thyroid nodule (not recorded which). Some clones in this sample may be carry-over from other donors' samples.

In its sample, this clone was seen many times. The rearrangement uses TRBV20-1 and TRBJ1-2; TRBD1 might be the D (5 bases). Germline CDR1 reads DFQATT; CDR2 reads SNEGSKA (reference sequence). Deletions cut 5 bases from V and 7 bases from J, with 20 bases between. The CDR3 sequence is 14 residues long. The CDR3 DNA reads as TGCAGTGCTCCTAGCTTCGACAGCCGGGCTGGCTACACCTTC. This encodes CSAPSFDSRAGYTF.

This clone was recorded many times. J is TRBJ2-1 and V is TRBV4-1; D ambiguous. The V end lost 0 bases, the J end lost 9 bases, and 9 bases lay between the germline ends. Germline CDR1 MGHRA, CDR2 YSYEKL. The CDR3 spans 13 residues. In DNA, the CDR3 is TGCGCCAGCAGCCAAGATAGGGCAGGTGAGCAGTTCTTC. Amino acid sequence: CASSQDRAGEQFF.

In this sample, this clone turned up many times. V usage is TRBV18 and J usage is TRBJ2-7; D remains ambiguous. V was pared by 3 bases and J by 7 bases, with 10 bases between. From germline, CDR1 is KGHSH and CDR2 LQKENI. The CDR3 covers 12 residues. CDR3 DNA: TGTGCCAGCTCACCGCCGCTTGGGGAGCAGTACTTC. As protein: CASSPPLGEQYF.

This clone was recorded many times. V usage is TRBV6-1 and J usage is TRBJ1-1; D is perhaps TRBD1 (6 bases). The CDR3 has 16 residues. Per germline, CDR1 MNHNS and CDR2 SASEGT. Trimming took off 8 bases at V and 0 bases at J, with 19 bases between the two ends. CDR3 in amino acids: CASALKVGGLNTEAFF. The CDR3, as DNA: TGTGCCAGCGCCTTAAAGGTTGGGGGCCTGAACACTGAAGCTTTCTTT.

On this clone: The junction departs from the called germline gene at one end, perhaps through a read error. The J gene is TRBJ1-5, the V gene TRBV5-1; 7 nucleotides line up with TRBD1. This CDR3 has 13 residues. The germline gives CDR1 SGHRS, CDR2 YFSETQ. CDR3 sequence: CASSFDRDQPQNF. The CDR3 DNA is TGCGCCAGCAGCTTTGACAGGGATCAACCCCAGAATTTT.

This clone showed up many times. A much larger clone differs by one base, so this may be a read error. The DNA of the CDR3 is TGTGCCACCCGACAGGTCCACGAGCAGTACTTC. Residues: CATRQVHEQYF. V usage is TRBV6-1 and J usage is TRBJ2-7; D is perhaps TRBD1 (6 bases). The CDR3 is 11 residues long. Germline V lookup: CDR1 MNHNS, CDR2 SASEGT. V was trimmed by 10 bases and J by 5 bases, leaving 12 bases between them.

This chain joins TRBV5-4 and TRBJ2-3; D is uncertain. V lost 6 bases to trimming and J lost 3 bases, with 14 bases between them. This CDR3 comprises 14 residues. Germline CDR1 is SGHNT and CDR2 is YYREEE (reference sequence). CDR3 bases: TGTGCCAGCAACTCTCGGAAGGCGACAGATACGCAGTATTTT. This encodes CASNSRKATDTQYF.

This clone was found many times. The V gene is TRBV6-2 or TRBV6-3, the J gene TRBJ2-1, with no clear D. This CDR3 is 13 amino acids long. V dropped 6 bases and J dropped 6 bases, with 12 bases sitting between them. From germline, CDR1 is MNHEY and CDR2 SVGEGT. CDR3 in DNA: TGTGCCAGCAGCGGAAGGGTAGGCAATGAGCAGTTCTTC. This translates into CASSGRVGNEQFF.

The sample holds many counts of this clone. The chain combines TRBV19 with TRBJ1-1; no definite D call. CDR3 size: 18 residues. Germline V gives CDR1 LNHDA, CDR2 SQIVND (reference sequence). V shed 0 bases and J shed 0 bases, with 17 bases lying between them. In DNA form, the CDR3 reads TGTGCCAGTAGTATAGATTTTGCGGACTTACTGATGAACACTGAAGCTTTCTTT. Encoded protein: CASSIDFADLLMNTEAFF.

This clone was counted at least ten times. The V and J genes are TRBV27 and TRBJ2-1, with D tentatively TRBD2 (5 bases). Trimming removed 10 bases at V and 2 bases at J, with 12 bases between. The CDR3 sequence is 13 residues long. CDR1 is MNHEY, CDR2 SMNVEV, per germline (reference sequence). The CDR3 sequence: CATRLTPYNEQFF. In DNA form, the CDR3 reads TGTGCCACCCGACTAACGCCCTACAATGAGCAGTTCTTC.